The sequence of this T cell receptor (beta chain) was determined in a study of STAT5B mutations in CD4+ large granular lymphocyte leukemia (dated by TCRdb to between 2021 and 2023). For context, the study as a whole: Among the healthy controls, the CDR3 'QG' motif was associated with a particular HLA allele. Flow cytometry on FACSCanto II or FACSVerse showed that the purified fractions were more than 95% pure among lymphocytes. The study compared the TCRbeta repertoires of patients with CD4+ T-cell large granular lymphocyte leukemia against the TCRbeta repertoires of healthy blood donors. Summary of the overall study and its limitations: Main leukemic clonotypes were private to each patient, although 20% to 25% of the main leukemic clonotypes were found at low frequency in the non-leukemic repertoires of other patients. CD4-sorted patient repertoires appeared more clonal than healthy CD4+ repertoires, and this difference persisted after removing the putative leukemic clones. The data were not HLA-matched, and the relatively small sample size could explain the higher clonality seen in CD4+ compared with CD8+ T-LGLL. TRBV06-family usage was enriched among the top patient clones (8/27) compared with healthy controls (2/35).

TCRbeta rearrangements were sequenced from genomic DNA using the immunoSEQ assay at survey resolution. Regarding the original processing steps: In the TCR sequencing data, the lowest productive clonotype frequency that could be detected was 2.59 x 10-5. Analyses included only productive TCRbeta rearrangements, meaning complete and in-frame sequences. Simpson clonality, calculated in the immunoSEQ Analyzer version 3.0, was used as the measure of sample clonality. Clones were binned by frequency as very rare, small, medium, large (1-20%) or hyperexpanded (>20%). OLGA 1.2.3 estimated generation probabilities, VDJtools produced V-gene circos plots, VDJdb was queried for specificities, and GLIPH identified CDR3 motifs. As stored in TCRdb, this immuneACCESS dataset retains in-frame rearrangements with V and J assigned. A fraction of the clones does not appear; measured against another copy, unresolved V genes explain less than half of the discrepancy, and the remainder lacks a known reason. V, J and clone size reflect that table, while D and trimming were determined from the DNA. Present in this sample are 20,000 to 25,000 clones, 60% to 80% of which were seen just once. 0.65% of the sample is in the top ten clones.

The germline V and J ends show losses of 6 bases and 4 bases respectively, and no gene match explains 3 bases of the junction. The CDR3, from cysteine to phenylalanine, totals 13 residues. Just CDR3 DNA is preserved here, 39 bases in frame from base 1. The germline V gene encodes CDR1 WSHSY and CDR2 SAAADI. Buffy coats from some 36 blood donors, supplied by the Finnish Red Cross blood service, were used as healthy controls. All TCR-sequenced material derived from peripheral blood: patient blood samples and healthy donor buffy coats. Peripheral blood mononuclear cells were isolated by Ficoll-Hypaque gradient centrifugation. Magnetic purification was used to isolate CD4+ cells from the buffy coats of the healthy controls. The Gentra Puregene Cell and Tissue kit was used to extract genomic DNA, and a Qubit 2.0 fluorometer was used to measure the amount of genomic DNA. This clone was counted only a few times. Which antigen it targets is not known. The record has no base qualities; no much larger clone is one base away.

This TCR came from a human donor in good health. Sequenced material: CD4+ T cells from blood buffy coats. The chain is assembled from TRBV10-2 and TRBJ2-3; the central 8 bases match TRBD1. The nucleotides are TGCGCCAGCAGGAAGGACAGGGCAGATACGCAGTATTTT. This gives the protein CASRKDRADTQYF.